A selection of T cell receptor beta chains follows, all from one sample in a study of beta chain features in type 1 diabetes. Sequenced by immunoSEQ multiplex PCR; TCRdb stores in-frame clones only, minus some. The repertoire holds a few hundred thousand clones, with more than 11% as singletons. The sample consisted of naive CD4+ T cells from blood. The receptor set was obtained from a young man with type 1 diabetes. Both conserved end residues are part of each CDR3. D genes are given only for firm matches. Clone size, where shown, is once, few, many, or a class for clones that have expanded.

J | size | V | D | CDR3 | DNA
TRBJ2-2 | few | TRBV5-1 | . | CASSLYVTGELFF | TGCGCCAGCAGCTTGTATGTCACCGGGGAGCTGTTTTTT
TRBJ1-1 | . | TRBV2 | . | CASSGGGTEAFF | TGTGCCAGCAGTGGGGGGGGCACTGAAGCTTTCTTT
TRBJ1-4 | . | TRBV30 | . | CAWGQSGEKLFF | TGTGCCTGGGGCCAATCGGGTGAAAAACTGTTTTTT
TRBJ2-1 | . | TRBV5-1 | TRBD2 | CASSSRLASNEQFF | TGCGCCAGCAGCTCCCGACTAGCGAGCAATGAGCAGTTCTTC
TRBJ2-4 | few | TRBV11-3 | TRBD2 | CASSPPGGNIQYF | TGTGCCAGCAGTCCGCCCGGGGGGAACATTCAGTACTTC
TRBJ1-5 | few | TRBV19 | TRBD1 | CASSVRTGSNQPQHF | TGTGCCAGTAGTGTCCGGACAGGGAGCAATCAGCCCCAGCATTTT
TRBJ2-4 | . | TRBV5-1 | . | CASSRSEQNIQYF | TGCGCCAGTTCGCGATCCGAGCAAAACATTCAGTACTTC
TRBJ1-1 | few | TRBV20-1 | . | CSAETRDEAFF | TGCAGTGCTGAGACCAGGGATGAAGCTTTCTTT
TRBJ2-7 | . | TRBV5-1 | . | CASSREGGYEQYF | TGCGCCAGCAGCAGGGAAGGGGGCTACGAGCAGTACTTC
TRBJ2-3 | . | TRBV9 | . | CASSVGPGDFTDTQYF | TGTGCCAGCAGCGTAGGTCCAGGGGATTTCACAGATACGCAGTATTTT
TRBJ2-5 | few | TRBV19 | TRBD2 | CASRAGARETQYF | TGTGCCAGTAGAGCGGGAGCTCGAGAGACCCAGTACTTC
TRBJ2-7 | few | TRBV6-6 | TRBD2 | CASSSGLVGYEQYF | TGTGCCAGCAGTTCGGGACTAGTAGGCTACGAGCAGTACTTC
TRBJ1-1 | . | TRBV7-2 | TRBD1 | CASSSNPAGTGKSEAFF | TGTGCCAGCAGCTCAAATCCCGCCGGGACAGGGAAGTCTGAAGCTTTCTTT
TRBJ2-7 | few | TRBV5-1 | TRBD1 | CASSLQGATYEQYF | TGCGCCAGCAGCTTACAGGGGGCGACCTACGAGCAGTACTTC
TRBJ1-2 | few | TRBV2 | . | CASSERGLSTF | TGTGCCAGCAGTGAACGGGGATTGAGCACCTTC
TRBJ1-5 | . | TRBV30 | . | CAWSVLGPHNQPQHF | TGTGCCTGGAGTGTACTAGGGCCTCATAATCAGCCCCAGCATTTT
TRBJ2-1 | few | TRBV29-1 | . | CSHYQGSSSYNEQFF | TGCAGCCACTACCAGGGCAGTTCATCCTACAATGAGCAGTTCTTC
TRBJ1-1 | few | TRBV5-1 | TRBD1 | CASSIRQGNTEAFF | TGCGCCAGCAGCATCCGACAGGGGAACACTGAAGCTTTCTTT
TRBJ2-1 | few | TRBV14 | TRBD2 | CASSLGTSGYNEQFF | TGTGCCAGCAGCCTAGGGACTAGCGGGTACAATGAGCAGTTCTTC
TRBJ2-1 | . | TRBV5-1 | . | CASSPLTNNEQFF | TGCGCCAGCAGCCCCCTGACAAACAATGAGCAGTTCTTC
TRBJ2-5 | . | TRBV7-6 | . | CASSPSAGTQYF | TGTGCCAGCAGCCCTTCCGCGGGGACCCAGTACTTC
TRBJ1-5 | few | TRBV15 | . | CATSRDLTRGPQHF | TGTGCCACCAGCAGAGATCTGACCAGGGGACCCCAGCATTTT
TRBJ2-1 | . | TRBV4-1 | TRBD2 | CASSARLAGVAYNEQFF | TGCGCCAGCAGCGCCCGACTAGCGGGAGTAGCCTACAATGAGCAGTTCTTC
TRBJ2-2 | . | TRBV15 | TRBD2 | CATSRASGRAVTGELFF | TGTGCCACCAGCAGAGCTAGCGGGAGGGCCGTCACCGGGGAGCTGTTTTTT
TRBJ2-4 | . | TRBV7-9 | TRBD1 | CASSATGQGGNIQYF | TGTGCCAGCAGCGCAACGGGACAGGGCGGAAACATTCAGTACTTC
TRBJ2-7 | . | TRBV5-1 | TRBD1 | CASSSRDRAYEQYF | TGCGCCAGCAGCTCTCGGGACAGGGCCTACGAGCAGTACTTC
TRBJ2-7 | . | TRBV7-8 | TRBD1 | CASSSDRGKYEQYF | TGTGCCAGCAGCTCGGACAGGGGGAAGTACGAGCAGTACTTC
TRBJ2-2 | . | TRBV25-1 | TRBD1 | CASTGTGEFGELFF | TGTGCCAGCACCGGGACAGGGGAATTTGGGGAGCTGTTTTTT
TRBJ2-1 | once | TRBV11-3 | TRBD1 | CASSFAGTGVYNEQFF | TGTGCCAGCAGTTTCGCCGGGACAGGGGTTTACAATGAGCAGTTCTTC
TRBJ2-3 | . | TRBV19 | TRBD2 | CASSYSGGALATDTQYF | TGTGCCAGTAGTTATAGCGGGGGGGCCCTGGCCACAGATACGCAGTATTTT
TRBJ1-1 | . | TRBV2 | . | CASTTVGTEAFF | TGTGCCAGCACGACAGTAGGCACTGAAGCTTTCTTT
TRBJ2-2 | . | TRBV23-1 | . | CASIPRGDLGDGELFF | TGCGCCAGCATCCCCCGGGGAGACCTCGGGGACGGGGAGCTGTTTTTT
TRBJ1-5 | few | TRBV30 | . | CAWSGQYSNQPQHF | TGTGCCTGGAGTGGGCAATATAGCAATCAGCCCCAGCATTTT
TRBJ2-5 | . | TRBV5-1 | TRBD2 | CASSSGTSGNQETQYF | TGCGCCAGCAGCTCTGGGACTAGCGGAAACCAAGAGACCCAGTACTTC
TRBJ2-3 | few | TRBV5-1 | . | CASSLVQGPDTQYF | TGCGCCAGCAGCTTGGTGCAGGGCCCAGATACGCAGTATTTT
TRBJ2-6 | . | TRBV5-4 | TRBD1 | CASSLDRGGLLGANVLTF | TGTGCCAGCAGCTTGGACAGGGGTGGCCTCTTGGGGGCCAACGTCCTGACTTTC
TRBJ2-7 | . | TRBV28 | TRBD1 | CASTTGTVVYEQYF | TGTGCCAGCACGACCGGGACAGTAGTCTACGAGCAGTACTTC
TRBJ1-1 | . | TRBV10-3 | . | CAISESQGRMNTEAFF | TGTGCCATCAGTGAGAGTCAGGGTAGGATGAACACTGAAGCTTTCTTT
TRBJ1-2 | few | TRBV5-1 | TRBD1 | CASSLGTVNYGYTF | TGCGCCAGCAGCCTCGGGACAGTCAACTATGGCTACACCTTC
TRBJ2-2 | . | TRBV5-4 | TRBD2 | CASSFLGTTNTGELFF | TGTGCCAGCAGCTTTCTAGGGACTACGAACACCGGGGAGCTGTTTTTT
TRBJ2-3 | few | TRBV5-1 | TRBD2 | CASSSGTSGATDTQYF | TGCGCCAGCAGCTCCGGGACTAGCGGAGCCACAGATACGCAGTATTTT
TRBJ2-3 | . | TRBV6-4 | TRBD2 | CASSAGGLVADTQYF | TGTGCCAGCTCCGCGGGGGGGCTCGTTGCAGATACGCAGTATTTT
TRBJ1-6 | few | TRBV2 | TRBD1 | CAGTGGAGSSPLHF | TGTGCCGGGACAGGGGGCGCGGGTAGTTCACCCCTCCACTTT
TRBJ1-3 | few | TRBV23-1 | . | CASSQPTGSGNTIYF | TGCGCCAGCAGTCAACCTACCGGCTCTGGAAACACCATATATTTT
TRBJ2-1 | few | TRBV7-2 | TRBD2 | CASSRGGAQAEQFF | TGTGCCAGCAGCCGGGGGGGCGCCCAGGCTGAGCAGTTCTTC
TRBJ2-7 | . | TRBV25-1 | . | CASSANGLSYEQYF | TGTGCCAGCAGTGCCAACGGACTGTCCTACGAGCAGTACTTC
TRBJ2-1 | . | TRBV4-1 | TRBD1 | CASSRAGTGGYNEQFF | TGCGCCAGCAGCCGAGCCGGGACAGGGGGCTACAATGAGCAGTTCTTC
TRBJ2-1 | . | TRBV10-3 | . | CATRHSHDEQFF | TGTGCCACCCGGCACAGTCATGATGAGCAGTTCTTC
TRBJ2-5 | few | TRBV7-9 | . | CASSPRLGQETQYF | TGTGCCAGCAGCCCGCGACTTGGCCAAGAGACCCAGTACTTC
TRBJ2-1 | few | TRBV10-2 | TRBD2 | CASSAVRTSGVNNEQFF | TGCGCCAGCTCCGCCGTCAGGACTAGCGGGGTTAACAATGAGCAGTTCTTC
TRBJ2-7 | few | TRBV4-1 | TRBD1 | CASSLGTDRGYEQYF | TGCGCCAGCAGCCTCGGGACTGACAGGGGGTACGAGCAGTACTTC